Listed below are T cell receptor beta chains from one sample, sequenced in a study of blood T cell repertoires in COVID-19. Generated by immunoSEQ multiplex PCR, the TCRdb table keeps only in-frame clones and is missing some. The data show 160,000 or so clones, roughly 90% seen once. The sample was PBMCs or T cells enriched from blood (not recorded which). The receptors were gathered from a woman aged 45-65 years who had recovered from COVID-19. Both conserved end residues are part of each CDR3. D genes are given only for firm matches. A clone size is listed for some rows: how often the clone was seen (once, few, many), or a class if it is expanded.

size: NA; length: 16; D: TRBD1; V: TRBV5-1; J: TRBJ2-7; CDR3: CASSLEGTGTRDEQYF; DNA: TGCGCCAGCAGCTTGGAAGGGACAGGTACCCGGGACGAGCAGTACTTC
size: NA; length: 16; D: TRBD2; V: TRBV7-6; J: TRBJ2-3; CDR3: CASSSLAGASTDTQYF; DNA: TGTGCCAGCAGCTCACTAGCGGGGGCTAGCACAGATACGCAGTATTTT
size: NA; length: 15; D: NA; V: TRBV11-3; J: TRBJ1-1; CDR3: CASSLGLRLTPEAFF; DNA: TGTGCCAGCAGCTTAGGTTTGAGGTTGACGCCCGAAGCTTTCTTT
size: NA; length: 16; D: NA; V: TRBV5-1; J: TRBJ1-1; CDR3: CASSLVQRPMNTEAFF; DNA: TGCGCCAGCAGCTTGGTGCAGCGACCAATGAACACTGAAGCTTTCTTT
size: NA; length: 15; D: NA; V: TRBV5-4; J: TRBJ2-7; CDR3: CASSVGGGGSYEQYF; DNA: TGTGCCAGCAGCGTGGGGGGCGGGGGCTCCTACGAGCAGTACTTC
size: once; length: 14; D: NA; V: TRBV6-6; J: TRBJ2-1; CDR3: CASLGTRGGNEQFF; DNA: TGTGCCAGCCTGGGGACACGAGGAGGCAATGAGCAGTTCTTC
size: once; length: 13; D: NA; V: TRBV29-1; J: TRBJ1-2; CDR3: CSDDGRRTNGYTF; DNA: TGCAGTGACGATGGACGGAGGACTAATGGCTACACCTTC
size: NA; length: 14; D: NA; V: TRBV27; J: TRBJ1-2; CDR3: CASSSGPQYYGYTF; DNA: TGTGCCAGCAGTTCAGGTCCCCAGTACTATGGCTACACCTTC
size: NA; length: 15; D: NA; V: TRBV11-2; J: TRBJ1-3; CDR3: CASSPGPGLGNTIYF; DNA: TGTGCCAGCAGCCCCGGGCCAGGGTTAGGAAACACCATATATTTT
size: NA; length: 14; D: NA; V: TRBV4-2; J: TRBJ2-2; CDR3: CASSQRGRTGELFF; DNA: TGTGCCAGCAGCCAAAGAGGGCGCACCGGGGAGCTGTTTTTT
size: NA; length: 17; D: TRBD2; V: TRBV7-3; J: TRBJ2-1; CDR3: CASSLPSGGSSYNEQFF; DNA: TGTGCCAGCAGCTTACCTAGCGGGGGGTCCTCCTACAATGAGCAGTTCTTC
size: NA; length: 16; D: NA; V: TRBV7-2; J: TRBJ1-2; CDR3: CASSLVDRQAPYGYTF; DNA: TGTGCCAGCAGCTTAGTTGATCGGCAGGCGCCCTATGGCTACACCTTC
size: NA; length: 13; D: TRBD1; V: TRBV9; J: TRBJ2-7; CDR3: CASRAGTVYEQYF; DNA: TGTGCCAGCAGAGCCGGGACAGTCTACGAGCAGTACTTC
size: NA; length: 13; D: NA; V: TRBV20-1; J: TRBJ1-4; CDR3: CSASSTTNEKLFF; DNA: TGCAGTGCTAGTTCCACAACTAATGAAAAACTGTTTTTT
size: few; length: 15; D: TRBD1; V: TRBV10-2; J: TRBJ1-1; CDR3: CASSEGQGGTAEAFF; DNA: TGCGCCAGCAGTGAGGGACAGGGGGGCACGGCTGAAGCTTTCTTT
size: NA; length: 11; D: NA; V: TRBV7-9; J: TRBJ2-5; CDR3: CASSSTRTQYF; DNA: TGTGCCAGCAGCTCGACAAGGACCCAGTACTTC
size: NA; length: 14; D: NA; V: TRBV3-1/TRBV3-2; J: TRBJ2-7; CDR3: CASSPPGYSYEQYF; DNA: TGTGCCAGCAGCCCACCAGGATACTCCTACGAGCAGTACTTC
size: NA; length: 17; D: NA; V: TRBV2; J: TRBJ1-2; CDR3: CASSEMSPWDNSYGYTF; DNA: TGTGCCAGCAGTGAAATGTCGCCCTGGGACAATTCCTATGGCTACACCTTC
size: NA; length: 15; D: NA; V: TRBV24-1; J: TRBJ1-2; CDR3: CATSDALGPWSGYTF; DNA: TGTGCCACCAGTGATGCCCTTGGCCCTTGGAGCGGCTACACCTTC
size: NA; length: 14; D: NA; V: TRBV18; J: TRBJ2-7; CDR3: CASSPPSQAYEQYF; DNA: TGTGCCAGCTCACCACCGAGTCAGGCCTACGAGCAGTACTTC
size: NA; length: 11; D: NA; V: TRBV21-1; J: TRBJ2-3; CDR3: CAGGGTDTQYF; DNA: TGTGCCGGGGGGGGCACAGATACGCAGTATTTT
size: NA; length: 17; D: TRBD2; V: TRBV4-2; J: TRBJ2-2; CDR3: CASMGLAGGRGTGELFF; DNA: TGTGCCAGCATGGGACTAGCGGGGGGGCGAGGCACCGGGGAGCTGTTTTTT
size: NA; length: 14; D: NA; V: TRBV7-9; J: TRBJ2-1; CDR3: CASSGVDSYNEQFF; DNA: TGTGCCAGCAGCGGGGTGGACAGCTACAATGAGCAGTTCTTC